One and the same sample provided the 20 T cell receptor beta chains below, sequenced in a study of T cells in localized non-small cell lung cancer. The protocol was immunoSEQ multiplex PCR, while the TCRdb copy is restricted to in-frame clones and leaves out a portion. The sample yields about 40,000 clones, under 90% seen once. The sequences come from peripheral blood mononuclear cells, collected before any cancer treatment. Every receptor here comes from a male donor at least 60 years old with stage II lung adenocarcinoma.

This chain connects TRBV7-6 to TRBJ2-7; D may be TRBD2 (6 bases). The CDR3 totals 13 residues. V lost 1 base, J lost 7 bases, and 11 bases lay in between. The germline V gene has CDR1 SGHVS and CDR2 FNYEAQ. CDR3 DNA sequence: TGTGCCAGCAGCTTAGTCGGGAGTAGGGAGCAGTACTTC. Protein product: CASSLVGSREQYF.

The V call is TRBV27, the J call TRBJ2-7; TRBD1 matches at 8 bases. J gave up 7 bases and V 6 bases, and 11 bases lay outside the gene matches. Germline loops: CDR1 MNHEY, CDR2 SMNVEV (reference sequence). The CDR3 consists of 14 residues. CDR3 in DNA: TGTGCCAGCAGCACAGGGACAGGACGCGGGGAGCAGTACTTC. Residues: CASSTGTGRGEQYF.

The V call is TRBV5-5, the J call TRBJ2-7; perhaps TRBD1 as D (6 bases). V was clipped by 4 bases and J by 5 bases, with 13 bases between them. Germline lookup yields CDR1 SGHKS and CDR2 YYEKEE (reference sequence). The CDR3 has 13 residues. The CDR3 region is CASSRKGDDEQYF. The CDR3 DNA follows: TGTGCCAGCAGCCGGAAGGGGGACGACGAGCAGTACTTC.

The V gene is TRBV5-4, the J gene TRBJ1-4; tentatively, D is TRBD1 (6 bases). The CDR3 runs to 14 residues. Germline V CDR1 and CDR2: SGHNT, YYREEE (reference sequence). V lost 5 bases and J 6 bases, leaving 14 bases between the germline ends. The CDR3 region is CASRITGRDEKLFF. The CDR3 nucleotides read TGTGCCAGCAGAATTACAGGGAGGGATGAAAAACTGTTTTTT. The whole variable domain, remainder taken from reference TRBV5-4 and TRBJ1-4, is ETGVTQSPTHLIKTRGQQVTLRCSSQSGHNTVSWYQQALGQGPQFIFQYYREEENGRGNFPPRFSGLQFPNYSSELNVNALELDDSALYLCASRITGRDEKLFFGSGTQLSVL.

CDR3 DNA sequence: TGTGCCAGCATGGAGACTTACACTGAAGCTTTCTTT. It encodes CASMETYTEAFF. This chain joins TRBV25-1 and TRBJ1-1; D remains unclear. Germline-derived CDR1 and CDR2 are MGHDK and SYGVNS. The V and J ends lost 7 bases and 3 bases respectively, with 9 bases between them. CDR3 length: 12 amino acids.

This rearrangement joins TRBV5-5 to TRBJ1-2, with D perhaps matching TRBD1 (6 bases). V was pared by 2 bases and J by 0 bases, with 14 bases between. CDR1 and CDR2 (germline): SGHKS, YYEKEE (reference sequence). This CDR3 is 16 amino acids long. This CDR3 reads CASSLAGQLANYGYTF. CDR3 sequence (DNA): TGTGCCAGCAGCTTAGCCGGACAGTTAGCTAACTATGGCTACACCTTC. The whole variable domain, remainder taken from reference TRBV5-5 and TRBJ1-2, is DAGVTQSPTHLIKTRGQQVTLRCSPISGHKSVSWYQQVLGQGPQFIFQYYEKEERGRGNFPDRFSARQFPNYSSELNVNALLLGDSALYLCASSLAGQLANYGYTFGSGTRLTVV.

The CDR3 nucleotides are TGTGCCATCAGTGAGCCCGGGCAAGCGGGAGAGACCCAGTACTTC. This encodes CAISEPGQAGETQYF. The rearrangement links TRBV10-3 to TRBJ2-5; D might be TRBD2 (6 bases). This CDR3 comprises 15 residues. V lost 2 bases and J lost 4, with 14 bases in between. The germline gives CDR1 ENHRY, CDR2 SYGVKD.

V gene TRBV5-1 combines with J gene TRBJ1-1, with D possibly TRBD1 on 5 matching bases. The CDR3 consists of 16 residues. V shed 0 bases and J shed 4 bases, with 16 bases lying between them. Germline CDR1 reads SGHRS; CDR2 reads YFSETQ. The CDR3 sequence is CASSLGDGFFGTEAFF. CDR3 nucleotide sequence: TGCGCCAGCAGCTTGGGGGACGGCTTTTTTGGCACTGAAGCTTTCTTT. Using reference TRBV5-1 and TRBJ1-1 for the parts outside the CDR3, the full variable domain is KAGVTQTPRYLIKTRGQQVTLSCSPISGHRSVSWYQQTPGQGLQFLFEYFSETQRNKGNFPGRFSGRQFSNSRSEMNVSTLELGDSALYLCASSLGDGFFGTEAFFGQGTRLTVV.

This sequence joins TRBV7-9 and TRBJ2-1; 8 bases are shared with TRBD2. This CDR3 is 15 amino acids long. Germline V lookup: CDR1 SEHNR, CDR2 FQNEAQ (reference sequence). V shed 1 base and J 7 bases; nucleotides not matched to a gene: 6. In DNA, the CDR3 is TGTGCCAGCAGCTTAGGAAGCGGGAGCGGGAATGAGCAGTTCTTC. It translates to CASSLGSGSGNEQFF.

The rearrangement links TRBV10-1 to TRBJ2-7; D uncertain. CDR3 length: 13 amino acids. Per the germline V gene, CDR1 is WNHNN and CDR2 is SYGVQD (reference sequence). V was cut by 2 bases and J by 1 base, with 6 bases left in between. The CDR3 DNA sequence: TGCGCCAGCAGTGAGGCCTGGTCCTACGAGCAGTACTTC. Protein: CASSEAWSYEQYF.

The chain uses TRBV19 and TRBJ2-5; 14 bases fit TRBD2. Trimming removed 6 bases from V and 4 bases from J; junction bases left unmatched: 7. CDR3 length: 16 residues. Germline assignment: CDR1 LNHDA and CDR2 SQIVND (reference sequence). CDR3 sequence: CASRTSGRAQRETQYF. DNA for the CDR3: TGTGCCAGTAGGACTAGCGGGAGGGCCCAACGAGAGACCCAGTACTTC.

V gene TRBV6-5 combines with J gene TRBJ1-5, with D unclear. This CDR3 region has 13 residues. The V gene's germline CDR1 is MNHEY and CDR2 SVGAGI. Trimming shortened V by 5 bases and J by 8 bases, and 13 bases separated the two germline ends. CDR3 protein: CASSHGGGEPQHF. CDR3 nucleotides: TGTGCCAGCAGTCACGGAGGCGGGGAGCCCCAGCATTTT.

The rearrangement joins TRBV5-1 to TRBJ2-5; perhaps TRBD2 as D (7 bases). This CDR3 has 15 amino acids. Germline V gene data show CDR1 as SGHRS and CDR2 as YFSETQ. Trimming stripped 0 bases from V and 3 bases from J, with 12 bases between. The CDR3 protein is CASSLGWGGEETQYF. The CDR3 DNA is TGCGCCAGCAGCTTGGGGTGGGGGGGCGAAGAGACCCAGTACTTC.

This clone has more than one count but fewer than ten. The chain employs TRBV19 and TRBJ1-5; no clear D. CDR3 length: 17 residues. Germline values: CDR1 LNHDA, CDR2 SQIVND (reference sequence). V was clipped by 5 bases and J by 0 bases, with 17 bases between them. The CDR3 is CASSQVGGRYSNQPQHF. As DNA, the CDR3 is TGTGCCAGTAGTCAAGTAGGAGGGCGATATAGCAATCAGCCCCAGCATTTT.

This clone was recorded once. The chain combines TRBV30 with TRBJ1-2; TRBD1 might be the D (6 bases). Germline V gives CDR1 GTSNPN, CDR2 SVGIG (reference sequence). Trimming removed 7 bases at V and 7 bases at J, with 16 bases between. This CDR3 is built from 12 residues. The CDR3 spells CASDRTRGGYTF. In DNA form, the CDR3 reads TGTGCCTCCGACAGGACGCGGGGTGGCTACACCTTC.

This chain connects TRBV7-9 to TRBJ1-2; 12 bases are a match to TRBD1. V dropped 7 bases and J dropped 6; count of bases not matched to a gene: 6. Germline V gives CDR1 SEHNR, CDR2 FQNEAQ (reference sequence). This CDR3 has 14 residues. CDR3 residues: CASNRGQGADGYTF. The CDR3 region has the DNA TGTGCCAGCAACCGGGGACAGGGGGCTGATGGCTACACCTTC.

The V and J genes are TRBV7-8 and TRBJ1-3; D unresolved. The CDR3 has 15 amino acids. Deletions cut 3 bases from V and 0 bases from J, with 9 bases between. Germline V gene data show CDR1 as SGHVS and CDR2 as FQNEAQ. The CDR3 region has the DNA TGTGCCAGCAGCTTGGACGGTTCCTCTGGAAACACCATATATTTT. Translation gives CASSLDGSSGNTIYF.

The chain is built from TRBV28 and TRBJ1-4; no definite D call. Germline CDR1 MDHEN, CDR2 SYDVKM. The CDR3 runs to 15 residues. Trimming stripped 6 bases from V and 0 bases from J, with 11 bases between. CDR3 DNA: TGTGCCAGCAGGCCCGATCCTGCAACTAATGAAAAACTGTTTTTT. As protein: CASRPDPATNEKLFF. The full variable domain, completed using reference TRBV28 and TRBJ1-4, is DVKVTQSSRYLVKRTGEKVFLECVQDMDHENMFWYRQDPGLGLRLIYFSYDVKMKEKGDIPEGYSVSREKKERFSLILESASTNQTSMYLCASRPDPATNEKLFFGSGTQLSVL.

The chain uses TRBV6-5 and TRBJ2-3, with D perhaps matching TRBD2 (6 bases). V was trimmed by 6 bases and J by 8 bases, leaving 18 bases between them. The CDR3 contains 14 residues. Germline V lookup: CDR1 MNHEY, CDR2 SVGAGI. CDR3 amino acids: CASRRTGTASTQYF. Here the CDR3 DNA reads TGTGCCAGCAGGCGGACCGGGACTGCCTCTACGCAGTATTTT.

This chain connects TRBV6-6 to TRBJ1-2; a weak D match, TRBD1 (6 bases). Trimming left V 6 bases short and J 5 bases short, with 16 bases between. The length of the CDR3 is 14 residues. Germline V lookup: CDR1 MNHNY, CDR2 SVGAGI (reference sequence). CDR3 protein: CASSRRRTDYGYTF. The CDR3 region has the DNA TGTGCCAGCAGCCGACGCCGGACAGATTATGGCTACACCTTC.